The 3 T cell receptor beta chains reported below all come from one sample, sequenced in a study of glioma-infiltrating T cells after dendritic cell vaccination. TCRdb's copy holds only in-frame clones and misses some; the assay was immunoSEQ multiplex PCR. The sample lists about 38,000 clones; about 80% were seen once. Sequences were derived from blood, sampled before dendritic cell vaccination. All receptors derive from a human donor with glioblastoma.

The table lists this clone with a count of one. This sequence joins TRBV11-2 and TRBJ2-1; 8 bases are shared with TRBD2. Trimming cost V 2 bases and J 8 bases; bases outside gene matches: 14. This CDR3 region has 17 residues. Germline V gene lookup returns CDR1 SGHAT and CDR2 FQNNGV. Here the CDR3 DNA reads TGTGCCAGCAGCTTACGGAGCCGGGGGGGCACTGTCTATGAGCAGTTCTTC. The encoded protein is CASSLRSRGGTVYEQFF.

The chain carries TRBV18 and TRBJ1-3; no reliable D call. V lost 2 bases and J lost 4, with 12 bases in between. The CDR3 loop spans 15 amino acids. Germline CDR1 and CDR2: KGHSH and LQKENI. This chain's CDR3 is CASSPNEGGGNTIYF. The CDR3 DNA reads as TGTGCCAGCTCACCAAACGAGGGAGGAGGAAACACCATATATTTT.

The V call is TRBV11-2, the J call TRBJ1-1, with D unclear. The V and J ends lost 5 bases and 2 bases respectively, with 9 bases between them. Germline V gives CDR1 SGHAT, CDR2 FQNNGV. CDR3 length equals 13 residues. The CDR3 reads CASSTHSNTEAFF. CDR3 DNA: TGTGCCAGCAGCACTCACAGTAACACTGAAGCTTTCTTT.